This T cell receptor beta chain was observed in a study of shared clonotypes between healthy human individuals. The donors, healthy adults who were HIV-negative, had experienced no recent acute infections or vaccinations. The donor cohort consisted entirely of Caucasian adults residing in Nashville, Tennessee. Around 30,000 T cell genomes, or about 0.2 ug DNA, went into the sorted-subset replicate PCRs. Assay used: immunoSEQ multiplex PCR; TCRdb lists only in-frame clones, some missing. The table includes about 1 million clones, approximately 68% detected once. This clone was counted between two and nine times. Germline assignment: CDR1 SNHLY and CDR2 FYNNEI. CDR3 size: 14 residues. V gave up 7 bases and J gave up 6 bases, with 15 bases separating them.

The sequence came from a man aged 18-30 years in good health. The sample was memory CD4+ T cells sorted from blood. Indicated subset: CD45RA-negative fraction. V usage is TRBV2 and J usage is TRBJ2-2; a possible D gene is TRBD2 (6 bases). The CDR3 nucleotides are TGTGCCAGCAAAGAAGGAGGGACCCCCGGGGAGCTGTTTTTT. Protein product: CASKEGGTPGELFF.